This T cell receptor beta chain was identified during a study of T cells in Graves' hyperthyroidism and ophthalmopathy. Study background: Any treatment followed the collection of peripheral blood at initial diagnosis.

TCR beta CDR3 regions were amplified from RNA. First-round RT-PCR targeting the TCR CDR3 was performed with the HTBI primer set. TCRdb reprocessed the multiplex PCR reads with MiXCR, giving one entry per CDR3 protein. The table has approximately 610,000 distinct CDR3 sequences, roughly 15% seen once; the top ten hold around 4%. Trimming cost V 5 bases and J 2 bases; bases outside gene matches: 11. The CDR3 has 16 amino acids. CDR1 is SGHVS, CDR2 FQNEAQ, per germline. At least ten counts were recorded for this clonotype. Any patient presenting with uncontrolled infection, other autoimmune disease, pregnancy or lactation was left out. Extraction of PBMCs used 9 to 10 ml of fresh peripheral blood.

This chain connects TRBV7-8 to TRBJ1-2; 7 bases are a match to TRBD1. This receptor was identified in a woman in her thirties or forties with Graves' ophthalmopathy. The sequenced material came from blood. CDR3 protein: CASSPYRQGENYGYTF. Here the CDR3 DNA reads TGTGCCAGCAGCCCGTACCGACAGGGCGAAAACTATGGCTACACCTTC.